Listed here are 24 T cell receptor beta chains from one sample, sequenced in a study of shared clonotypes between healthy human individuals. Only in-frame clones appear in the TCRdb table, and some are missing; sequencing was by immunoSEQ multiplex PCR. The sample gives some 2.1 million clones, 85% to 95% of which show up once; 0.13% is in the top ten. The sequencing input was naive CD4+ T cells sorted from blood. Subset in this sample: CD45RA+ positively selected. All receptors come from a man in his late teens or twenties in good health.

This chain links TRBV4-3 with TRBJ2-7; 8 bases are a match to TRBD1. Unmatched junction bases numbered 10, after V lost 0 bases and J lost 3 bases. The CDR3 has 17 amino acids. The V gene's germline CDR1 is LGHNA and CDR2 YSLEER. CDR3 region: CASSQELGDRGYYEQYF. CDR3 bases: TGCGCCAGCAGCCAAGAGCTGGGAGACAGGGGCTACTACGAGCAGTACTTC.

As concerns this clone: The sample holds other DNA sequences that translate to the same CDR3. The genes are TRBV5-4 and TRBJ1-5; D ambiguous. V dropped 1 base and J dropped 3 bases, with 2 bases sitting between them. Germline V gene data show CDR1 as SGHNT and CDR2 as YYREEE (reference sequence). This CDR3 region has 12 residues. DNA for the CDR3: TGTGCCAGCAGCTTGAACAATCAGCCCCAGCATTTT. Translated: CASSLNNQPQHF.

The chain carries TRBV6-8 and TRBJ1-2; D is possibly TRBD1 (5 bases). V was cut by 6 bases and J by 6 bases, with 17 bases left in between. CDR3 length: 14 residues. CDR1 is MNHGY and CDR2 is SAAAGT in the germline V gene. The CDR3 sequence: CASRVRGVVNGYTF. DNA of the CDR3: TGTGCCAGCAGGGTGCGGGGGGTGGTGAATGGCTACACCTTC.

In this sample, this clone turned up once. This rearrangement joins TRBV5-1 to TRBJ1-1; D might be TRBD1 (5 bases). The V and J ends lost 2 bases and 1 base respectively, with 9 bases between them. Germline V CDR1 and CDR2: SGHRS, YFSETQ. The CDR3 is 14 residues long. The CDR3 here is CASSFGGANTEAFF. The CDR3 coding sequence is TGCGCCAGCAGCTTTGGAGGGGCGAACACTGAAGCTTTCTTT.

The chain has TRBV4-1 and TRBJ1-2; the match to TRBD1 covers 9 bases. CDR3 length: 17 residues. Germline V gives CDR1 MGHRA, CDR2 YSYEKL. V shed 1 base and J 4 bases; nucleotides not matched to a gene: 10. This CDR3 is CASSQGQGDRVLYGYTF. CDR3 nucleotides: TGCGCCAGCAGCCAAGGCCAAGGGGACAGGGTTCTCTATGGCTACACCTTC.

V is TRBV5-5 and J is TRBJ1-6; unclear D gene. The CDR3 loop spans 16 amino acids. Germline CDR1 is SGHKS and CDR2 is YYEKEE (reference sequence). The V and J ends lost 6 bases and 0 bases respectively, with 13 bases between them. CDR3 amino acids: CASTLNWGSYNSPLHF. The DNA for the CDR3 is TGTGCCAGCACCCTGAACTGGGGCTCCTATAATTCACCCCTCCACTTT.

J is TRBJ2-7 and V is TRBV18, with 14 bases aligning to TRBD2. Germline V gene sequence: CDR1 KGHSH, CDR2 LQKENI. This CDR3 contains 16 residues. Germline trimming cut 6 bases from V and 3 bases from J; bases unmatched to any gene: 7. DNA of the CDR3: TGTGCCAGCTCCGCGGGACTAGCGGGAGTACTCTACGAGCAGTACTTC. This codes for CASSAGLAGVLYEQYF.

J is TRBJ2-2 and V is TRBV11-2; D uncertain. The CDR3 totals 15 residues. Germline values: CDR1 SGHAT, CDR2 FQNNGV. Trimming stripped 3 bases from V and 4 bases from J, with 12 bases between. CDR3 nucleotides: TGTGCCAGCAGCTTTACACCTAAATCCACCGGGGAGCTGTTTTTT. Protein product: CASSFTPKSTGELFF.

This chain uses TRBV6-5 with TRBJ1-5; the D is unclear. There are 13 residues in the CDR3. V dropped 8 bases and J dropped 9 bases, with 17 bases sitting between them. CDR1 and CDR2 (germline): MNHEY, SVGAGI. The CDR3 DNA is TGTGCCAGCGCAAACGGCCGCATTGGGCCCCAGCATTTT. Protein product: CASANGRIGPQHF.

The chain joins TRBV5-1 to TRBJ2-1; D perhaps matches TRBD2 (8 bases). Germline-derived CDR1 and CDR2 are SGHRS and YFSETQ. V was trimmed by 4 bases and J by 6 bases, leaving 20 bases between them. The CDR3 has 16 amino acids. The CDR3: CASSPPGLEGANEQFF. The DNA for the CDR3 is TGCGCCAGCAGCCCCCCGGGACTAGAGGGGGCCAATGAGCAGTTCTTC.

CDR3 DNA sequence: TGTGCCACCAGCAGTTTTAGCGGAAGCTACGAGCAGTACTTC. It translates to CATSSFSGSYEQYF. The chain is built from TRBV15 and TRBJ2-7; a weak D match, TRBD2 (6 bases). The CDR3 is made up of 14 amino acids. The V gene lost 3 bases and the J gene lost 3 bases, with 12 bases spanning the gap. Germline CDR1 is LNHNV and CDR2 is YYDKDF (reference sequence).

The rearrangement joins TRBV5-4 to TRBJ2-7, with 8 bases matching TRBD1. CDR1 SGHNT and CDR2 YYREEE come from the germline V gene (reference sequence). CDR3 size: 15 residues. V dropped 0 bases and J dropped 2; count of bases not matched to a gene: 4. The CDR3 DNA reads TGTGCCAGCAGCTTGGGACTGACAGGGGCCTACGAGCAGTACTTC. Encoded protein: CASSLGLTGAYEQYF. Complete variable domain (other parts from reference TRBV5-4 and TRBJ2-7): ETGVTQSPTHLIKTRGQQVTLRCSSQSGHNTVSWYQQALGQGPQFIFQYYREEENGRGNFPPRFSGLQFPNYSSELNVNALELDDSALYLCASSLGLTGAYEQYFGPGTRLTVT.

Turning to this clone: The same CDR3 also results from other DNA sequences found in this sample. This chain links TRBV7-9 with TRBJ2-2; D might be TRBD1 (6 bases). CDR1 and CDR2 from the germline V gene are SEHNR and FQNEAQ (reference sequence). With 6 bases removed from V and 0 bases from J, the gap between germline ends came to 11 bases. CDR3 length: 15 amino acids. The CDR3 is CASSLQGSNTGELFF. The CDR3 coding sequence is TGTGCCAGCAGTTTACAGGGATCGAACACCGGGGAGCTGTTTTTT. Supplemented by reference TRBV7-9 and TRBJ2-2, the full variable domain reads DTGVSQNPRHKITKRGQNVTFRCDPISEHNRLYWYRQTLGQGPEFLTYFQNEAQLEKSRLLSDRFSAERPKGSFSTLEIQRTEQGDSAMYLCASSLQGSNTGELFFGEGSRLTVL.

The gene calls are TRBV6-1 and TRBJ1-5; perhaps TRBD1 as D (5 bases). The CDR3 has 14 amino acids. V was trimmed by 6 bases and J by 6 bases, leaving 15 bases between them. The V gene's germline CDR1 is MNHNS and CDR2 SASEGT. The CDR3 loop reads CASRGEAGSQPQHF. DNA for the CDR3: TGTGCCAGCAGGGGGGAGGCAGGTTCTCAGCCCCAGCATTTT.

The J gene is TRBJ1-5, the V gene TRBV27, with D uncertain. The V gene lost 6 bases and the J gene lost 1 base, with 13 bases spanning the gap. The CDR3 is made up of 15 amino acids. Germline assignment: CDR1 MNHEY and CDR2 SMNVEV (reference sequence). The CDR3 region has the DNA TGTGCCAGCAGCAAACAGCTGGGAAGCAATCAGCCCCAGCATTTT. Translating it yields CASSKQLGSNQPQHF.

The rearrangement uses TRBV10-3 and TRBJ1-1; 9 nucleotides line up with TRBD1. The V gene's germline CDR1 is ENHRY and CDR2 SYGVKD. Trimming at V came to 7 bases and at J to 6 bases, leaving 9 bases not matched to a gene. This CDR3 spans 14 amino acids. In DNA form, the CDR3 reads TGTGCCATCACCAGGGGACAGGGTACCTCTGAAGCTTTCTTT. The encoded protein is CAITRGQGTSEAFF.

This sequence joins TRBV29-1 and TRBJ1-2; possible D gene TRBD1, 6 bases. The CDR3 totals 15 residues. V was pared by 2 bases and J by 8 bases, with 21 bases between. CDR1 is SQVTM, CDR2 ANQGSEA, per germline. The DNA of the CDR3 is TGCAGCGTTGAACCGGAGTCAGGCTTGGGGGGCGGCTACACCTTC. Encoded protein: CSVEPESGLGGGYTF. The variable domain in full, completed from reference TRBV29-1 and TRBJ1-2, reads SAVISQKPSRDICQRGTSLTIQCQVDSQVTMMFWYRQQPGQSLTLIATANQGSEATYESGFVIDKFPISRPNLTFSTLTVSNMSPEDSSIYLCSVEPESGLGGGYTFGSGTRLTVV.

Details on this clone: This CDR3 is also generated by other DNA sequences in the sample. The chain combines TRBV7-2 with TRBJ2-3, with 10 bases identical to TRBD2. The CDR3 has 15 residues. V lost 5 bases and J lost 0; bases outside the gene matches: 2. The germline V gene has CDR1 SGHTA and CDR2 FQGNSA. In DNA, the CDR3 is TGTGCCAGCAGCCCGACTAGCGGGAGCACAGATACGCAGTATTTT. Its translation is CASSPTSGSTDTQYF.

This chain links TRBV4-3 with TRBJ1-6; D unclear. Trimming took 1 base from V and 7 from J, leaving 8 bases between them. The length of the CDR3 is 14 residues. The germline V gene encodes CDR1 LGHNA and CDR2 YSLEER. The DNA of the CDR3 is TGCGCCAGCAGCCAAGGGGCCCAGAATTCACCCCTCCACTTT. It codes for CASSQGAQNSPLHF.

The CDR3 loop is CARSGTWRDSYNEQFF. Written as DNA, the CDR3 is TGTGCCAGAAGCGGGACTTGGCGAGACTCCTACAATGAGCAGTTCTTC. This sequence joins TRBV5-3 and TRBJ2-1; the D gene is possibly TRBD2 (6 bases). TRBV5-3 carries the ORF label, with uncertain function. V lost 4 bases to trimming and J lost 0 bases, with 14 bases between them. The CDR3 totals 16 residues.

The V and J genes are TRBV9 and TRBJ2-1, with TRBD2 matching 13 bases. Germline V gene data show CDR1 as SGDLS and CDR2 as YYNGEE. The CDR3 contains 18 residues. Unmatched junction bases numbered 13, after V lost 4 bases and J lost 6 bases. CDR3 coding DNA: TGTGCCAGCAGCCCTCCGGGACTAGCGGGATGGGGGGGCAATGAGCAGTTCTTC. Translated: CASSPPGLAGWGGNEQFF.

The CDR3: CASTGAGANVLTF. CDR3 DNA sequence: TGCGCCAGCACGGGGGCTGGGGCCAACGTCCTGACTTTC. The chain links TRBV5-1 to TRBJ2-6, with a possible D match to TRBD2 (6 bases). CDR3 size: 13 residues. V gave up 6 bases and J gave up 2 bases, with 6 bases separating them. Per the germline V gene, CDR1 is SGHRS and CDR2 is YFSETQ.

CDR3 sequence (DNA): TGTGCCAGCAGTTTTTCCCTGGCTGGCACCGGGGAGCTGTTTTTT. Translating it yields CASSFSLAGTGELFF. The genes are TRBV27 and TRBJ2-2; D not resolved. Germline V CDR1 and CDR2: MNHEY, SMNVEV (reference sequence). CDR3 length: 15 residues. V was trimmed by 3 bases and J by 4 bases, leaving 12 bases between them.

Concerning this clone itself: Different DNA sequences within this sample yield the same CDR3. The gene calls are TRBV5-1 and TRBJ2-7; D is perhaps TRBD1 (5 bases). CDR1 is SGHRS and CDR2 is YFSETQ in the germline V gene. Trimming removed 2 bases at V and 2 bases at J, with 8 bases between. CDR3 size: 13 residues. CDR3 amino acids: CASSFPGTYEQYF. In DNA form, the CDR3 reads TGCGCCAGCAGCTTCCCAGGGACCTACGAGCAGTACTTC.